The clone carrying this TCR beta chain was observed a single time. Its antigen remains unidentified. The study ran its PCR with 60 Vbeta and 13 Jbeta primers. Sequenced by immunoSEQ multiplex PCR; TCRdb stores in-frame clones only, minus some. The sample contains about 140,000 clones, about 86% of which appear only once. The data originate from a study of cytomegalovirus exposure and HLA in healthy donors. Study-level information: HLA-typed donors were the source of about 85 million unique TCRs, which an early data release held. Study results and limitations: When the data were analyzed later, several of the most significant clusters appeared to be linked to common viral pathogens. Reports credit the classifier with highly specific, highly sensitive diagnosis of cytomegalovirus status.

CDR3 length equals 15 residues. Germline lookup yields CDR1 LNHDA and CDR2 SQIVND (reference sequence). V gave up 5 bases and J gave up 4 bases; unmatched junction bases: 6. The clonotype was recovered from a man aged 35-49 years in good health and CMV-seropositive. The chain links TRBV19 to TRBJ2-3; 10 nucleotides line up with TRBD2. Sequencing was carried out using PBMCs. CDR3 sequence reads: CASSPLAGVSDTQYF. DNA of the CDR3: TGTGCCAGTAGTCCTCTAGCGGGGGTTTCAGATACGCAGTATTTT.